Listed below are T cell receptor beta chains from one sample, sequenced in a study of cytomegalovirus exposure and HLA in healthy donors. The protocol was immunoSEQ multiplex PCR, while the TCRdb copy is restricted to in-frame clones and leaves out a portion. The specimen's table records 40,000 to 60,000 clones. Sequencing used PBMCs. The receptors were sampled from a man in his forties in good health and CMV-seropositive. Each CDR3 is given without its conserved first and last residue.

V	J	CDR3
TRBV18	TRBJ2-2	ASSTDQAGELF
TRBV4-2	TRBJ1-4	ASSQDRGGSREKLF
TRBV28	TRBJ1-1	ASSRQGARRNTEAF
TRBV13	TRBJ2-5	ASRRLAGAMETQY
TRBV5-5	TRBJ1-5	ASSARGQPPQPQH
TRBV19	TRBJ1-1	ASITQGGTEAF
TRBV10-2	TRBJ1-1	ASSEGRGTEAF
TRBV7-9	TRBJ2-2	ASSLGGLTGELF
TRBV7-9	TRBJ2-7	ASSLAGTGGMKQY
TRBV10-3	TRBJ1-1	AISDPWGGQMNTEAF
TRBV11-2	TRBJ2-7	ADRGTGEQY
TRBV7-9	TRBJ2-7	ASSNGLASSYEQY
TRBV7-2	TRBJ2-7	ASSSYRGDYEQY
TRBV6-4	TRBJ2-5	ASSRGETQY
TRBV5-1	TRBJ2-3	ASSNPSGGRNTQY
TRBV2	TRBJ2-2	ASTGQANTGELF
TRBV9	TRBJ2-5	ASNSGGRGETQY
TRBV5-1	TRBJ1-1	ASYNRANTEAF
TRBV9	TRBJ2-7	ASSLRLAAYYEQY
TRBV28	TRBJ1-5	ASSQGSLDQPQH
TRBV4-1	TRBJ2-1	ASSHGGLARDRELNEQF
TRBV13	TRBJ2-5	ASSPRGAGGETQY
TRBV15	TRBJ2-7	ATSREPGSYEQY
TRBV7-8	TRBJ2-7	ASTRRGHYEQY
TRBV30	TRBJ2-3	AWSVAGDTQY
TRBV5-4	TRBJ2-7	ASSPSGGTSPYEQY
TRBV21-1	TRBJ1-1	ASTTCTGLWDTEAF
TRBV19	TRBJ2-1	ASSIMAQGYEQF
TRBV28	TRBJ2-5	ASSSQQETQY
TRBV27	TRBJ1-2	ASSLFPDSYGYT
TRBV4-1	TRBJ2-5	ASSQDYGPFGETQY
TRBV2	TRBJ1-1	ASSEEPIGGTEAF
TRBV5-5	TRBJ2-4	ASSFLGQGGPNIQY
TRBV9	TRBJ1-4	ASSPPPTGGVEKLF
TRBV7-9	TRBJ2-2	ASGFRGHGTGELF
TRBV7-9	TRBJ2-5	ASSSAGRESKTQY
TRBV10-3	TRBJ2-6	AISVGSGANVLT